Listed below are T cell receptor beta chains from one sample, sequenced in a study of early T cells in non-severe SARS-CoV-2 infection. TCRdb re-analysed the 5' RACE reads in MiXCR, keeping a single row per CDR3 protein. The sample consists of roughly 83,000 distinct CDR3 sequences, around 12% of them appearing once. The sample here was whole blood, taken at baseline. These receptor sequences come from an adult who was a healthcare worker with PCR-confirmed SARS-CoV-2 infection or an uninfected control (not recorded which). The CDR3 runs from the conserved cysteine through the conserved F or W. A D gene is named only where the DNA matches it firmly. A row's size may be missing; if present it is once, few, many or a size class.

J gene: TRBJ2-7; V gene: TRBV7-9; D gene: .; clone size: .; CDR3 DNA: TGTGCCAGCAGCCAAAGGGGGTACGAGCAGTACTTC; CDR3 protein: CASSQRGYEQYF
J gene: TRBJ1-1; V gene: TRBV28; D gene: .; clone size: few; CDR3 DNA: TGTGCCAGCAGTTTTAAAGTCACTGAAGCTTTCTTT; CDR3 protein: CASSFKVTEAFF
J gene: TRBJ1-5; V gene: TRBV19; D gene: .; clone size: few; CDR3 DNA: TGTGCCAGTAGTATAGATCACGGTTGGGACCAGCATTTT; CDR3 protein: CASSIDHGWDQHF
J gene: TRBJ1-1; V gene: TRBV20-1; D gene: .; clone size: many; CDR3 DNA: TGCAGTGCTAGAGAGACCACTGAAGCTTTCTTT; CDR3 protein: CSARETTEAFF
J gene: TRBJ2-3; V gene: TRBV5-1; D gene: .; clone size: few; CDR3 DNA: TGCGCCAGCAGCACCGGCAGTCTAACAGGAGATACGCAGTATTTT; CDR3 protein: CASSTGSLTGDTQYF
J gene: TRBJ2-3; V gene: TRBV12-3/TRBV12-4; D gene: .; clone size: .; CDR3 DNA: TGTGCCAGCAGTTTTTGGCAGATCACAGATACGCAGTATTTT; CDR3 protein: CASSFWQITDTQYF
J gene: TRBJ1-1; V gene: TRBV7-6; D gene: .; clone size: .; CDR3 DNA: TGTGCCAGCAGCTTACCGCCTAACTGGGGAACTGAAGCTTTCTTT; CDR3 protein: CASSLPPNWGTEAFF
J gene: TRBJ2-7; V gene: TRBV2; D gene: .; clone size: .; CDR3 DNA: TGTGCCAGCCACCGGAGGCTGGGGTCCTACGAGCAGTACTTC; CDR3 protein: CASHRRLGSYEQYF
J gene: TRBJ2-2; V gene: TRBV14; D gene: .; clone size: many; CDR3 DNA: TGTGCCAGCAGCAATAGAGGCACCGGGGAGCTGTTTTTT; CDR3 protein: CASSNRGTGELFF
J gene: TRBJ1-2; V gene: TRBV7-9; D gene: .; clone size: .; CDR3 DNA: TGTGCCAGCAGCCCCAAGCTCGGGAGCCCCACCGGCTACACCTTC; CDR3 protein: CASSPKLGSPTGYTF
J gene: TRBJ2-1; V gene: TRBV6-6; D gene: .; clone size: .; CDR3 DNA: TGTGCCAGCAGTTACCCTAGAAAGCAAATTCTCAATGAGCAGTTCTTC; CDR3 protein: CASSYPRKQILNEQFF
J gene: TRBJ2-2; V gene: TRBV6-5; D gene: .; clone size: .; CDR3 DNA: TGTGCCAGCAGCTCCGGGACCGCGACCGGGGAGCTGTTTTTT; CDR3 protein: CASSSGTATGELFF
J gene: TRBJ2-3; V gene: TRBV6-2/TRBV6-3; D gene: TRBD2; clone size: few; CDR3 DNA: TGTGCCAGCAGCCACACCGGGACTAGCGGGGGGTGGATTAGCACAGATACGCAGTATTTT; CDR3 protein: CASSHTGTSGGWISTDTQYF
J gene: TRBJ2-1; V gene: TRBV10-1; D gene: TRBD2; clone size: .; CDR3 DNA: TGCGCCAGCAGTGAGGGGACTAGCGGGAGCCGAAATGAGCAGTTCTTC; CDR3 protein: CASSEGTSGSRNEQFF
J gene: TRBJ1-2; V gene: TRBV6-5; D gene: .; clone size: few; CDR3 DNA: TGTGCCAGCAGTTTTTCTCCGGGGGCACATGGCTACACCTTC; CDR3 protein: CASSFSPGAHGYTF
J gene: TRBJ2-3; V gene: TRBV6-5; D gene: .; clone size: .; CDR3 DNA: TGTGCCAGCAGCCGGGGACGGCTGGGAACCACAGATACGCAGTATTTT; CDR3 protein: CASSRGRLGTTDTQYF
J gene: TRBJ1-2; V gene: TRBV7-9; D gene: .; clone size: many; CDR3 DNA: TGTGCCAGCAGCTTCATAGGAGAGGCTCTTTATGGCTACACCTTC; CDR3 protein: CASSFIGEALYGYTF
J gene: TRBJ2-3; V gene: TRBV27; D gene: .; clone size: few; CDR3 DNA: TGTGCCAGCAGTTTAGCCAGGGTCAAAGATACGCAGTATTTT; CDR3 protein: CASSLARVKDTQYF
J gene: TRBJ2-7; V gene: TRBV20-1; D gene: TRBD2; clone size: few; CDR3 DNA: TGCAGTGCTAGAGGAGGGACTAGCGGCTACGAGCAGTACTTC; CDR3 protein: CSARGGTSGYEQYF
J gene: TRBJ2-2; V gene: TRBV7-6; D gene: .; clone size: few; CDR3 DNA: TGTGCCAGCAGCCCACGTCCCGTACCTACCGGGGAGCTGTTTTTT; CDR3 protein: CASSPRPVPTGELFF
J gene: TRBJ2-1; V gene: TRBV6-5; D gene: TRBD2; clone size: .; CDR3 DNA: TGTGCCAGCAGTTACTTGGCAAAGGGACTAGCGGGGGCGGGTGAGCAGTTCTTC; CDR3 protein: CASSYLAKGLAGAGEQFF
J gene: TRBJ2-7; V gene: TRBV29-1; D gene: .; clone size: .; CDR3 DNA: TGCAGCGCCGCCGTGGGAGGGGGATCCTACGAGCAGTACTTC; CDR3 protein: CSAAVGGGSYEQYF
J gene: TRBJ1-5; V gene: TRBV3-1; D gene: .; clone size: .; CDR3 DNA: TGTGCCAGCAGCCAAGATAGGTGGAATCAGCCCCAGCATTTT; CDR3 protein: CASSQDRWNQPQHF